One sample yielded the 14 T cell receptor beta chains listed below, sequenced in a study of T cells in Graves' hyperthyroidism and ophthalmopathy. There were TCR beta CDR3 regions amplified from RNA transcripts. When the TCR CDR3 underwent first-round RT-PCR, the HTBI primer set was used. One entry per CDR3 protein results from TCRdb running MiXCR on the multiplex PCR reads. The table has some 800,000 distinct CDR3 sequences, approximately 40% seen once. The sequenced sample was blood. The receptors shown here come from a man aged 18 to 29 with Graves' hyperthyroidism.

The count of this clonotype is one. This likely comes from a read error, as the CDR3 has no conserved phenylalanine or tryptophan at its end. The gene calls are TRBV7-9 and TRBJ2-7, with D perhaps TRBD1 (5 bases). The V end was cut by 5 bases, the J end by 5 bases, with 10 bases between. CDR3 size: 12 residues. Looked up from germline, CDR1 is SEHNR and CDR2 is FQNEAQ (reference sequence). The CDR3 sequence: CASSPDKHEQYL. The CDR3 DNA is TGTGCCAGCAGCCCGGACAAGCACGAGCAGTACCTC.

The chain is built from TRBV7-9 and TRBJ2-7; D perhaps matches TRBD1 (6 bases). The V gene's germline CDR1 is SEHNR and CDR2 FQNEAQ (reference sequence). The CDR3 runs to 17 residues. V dropped 6 bases and J dropped 3 bases, with 24 bases sitting between them. The CDR3 nucleotides are TGTGCCAGCAGTCCTCCCGGGTGGGGGCTCCTGAGCTACGAGCAGTACTTC. Encoded protein: CASSPPGWGLLSYEQYF.

The J gene is TRBJ2-5, the V gene TRBV9, with 9 bases identical to TRBD1. Germline V gene lookup returns CDR1 SGDLS and CDR2 YYNGEE. The CDR3 is made up of 14 amino acids. Trimming at V came to 3 bases and at J to 3 bases, leaving 3 bases not matched to a gene. The CDR3 DNA sequence: TGTGCCAGCAGCGCACAGGGGGCGAAAGAGACCCAGTACTTC. Protein sequence: CASSAQGAKETQYF.

This clonotype was counted a few times. This chain connects TRBV20-1 to TRBJ1-5, with D possibly being TRBD1 (6 bases). In germline, CDR1 is DFQATT, CDR2 SNEGSKA (reference sequence). V was pared by 5 bases and J by 6 bases, with 14 bases between. The CDR3 extends over 13 amino acids. CDR3 DNA sequence: TGCAGTGCTTACAGGGAATCCGGTCAGCCCCAGCATTTT. Translating gives CSAYRESGQPQHF.

This clonotype appeared a few times. CDR3 nucleotide sequence: TGTGCCAGCAGTCCCCCCGGGGCCACTTATAGCAATCAGCCCCAGCATTTT. It is translated as CASSPPGATYSNQPQHF. The V gene is TRBV12-3 or TRBV12-4, the J gene TRBJ1-5, with a weak D call TRBD1 (5 bases). This CDR3 spans 17 amino acids. V dropped 5 bases and J dropped 0 bases, with 17 bases sitting between them.

J is TRBJ2-5 and V is TRBV4-1; the match to TRBD2 covers 10 bases. The germline gives CDR1 MGHRA, CDR2 YSYEKL. V shed 3 bases and J 7 bases; nucleotides not matched to a gene: 11. The CDR3 length is 16 residues. Here the CDR3 DNA reads TGCGCCAGCAGCCACTTACAAGCGGGGGGGCCGGGGACCCAGTACTTC. Protein: CASSHLQAGGPGTQYF.

This clonotype appeared many times. The CDR3, as DNA: TGTGCCAGCAGCCCAACGGGGTTCGAGAACACTGAAGCTTTCTTT. Its translation: CASSPTGFENTEAFF. The chain uses TRBV13 and TRBJ1-1; D is uncertain. Trimming left V 5 bases short and J 1 base short, with 14 bases between. Germline-derived CDR1 and CDR2 are PRHDT and FYEKMQ (reference sequence). The CDR3 length is 15 residues.

The chain combines TRBV7-9 with TRBJ2-7; D may be TRBD1 or TRBD2 (5 bases each). Germline assignment: CDR1 SEHNR and CDR2 FQNEAQ (reference sequence). V dropped 5 bases and J dropped 2 bases, with 16 bases sitting between them. CDR3 size: 15 residues. CDR3 amino acids: CASSPAPQGPYEQYF. The CDR3 DNA reads as TGTGCCAGCAGCCCGGCCCCCCAGGGACCCTACGAGCAGTACTTC. The whole variable domain, remainder taken from reference TRBV7-9 and TRBJ2-7, is DTGVSQNPRHKITKRGQNVTFRCDPISEHNRLYWYRQTLGQGPEFLTYFQNEAQLEKSRLLSDRFSAERPKGSFSTLEIQRTEQGDSAMYLCASSPAPQGPYEQYFGPGTRLTVT.

This clonotype occurred many times. The rearrangement uses TRBV9 and TRBJ1-6, with D perhaps matching TRBD1 (6 bases). Germline V gene data show CDR1 as SGDLS and CDR2 as YYNGEE. The CDR3 has 13 amino acids. V was cut by 4 bases and J by 7 bases, with 9 bases left in between. CDR3 protein: CASSFRGNSPLHF. CDR3 DNA sequence: TGTGCCAGCAGCTTCAGGGGAAATTCACCCCTCCACTTT.

In this sample, this clonotype turned up many times. The V and J genes are TRBV2 and TRBJ1-2; D gene uncertain. Germline V gene data show CDR1 as SNHLY and CDR2 as FYNNEI. V was cut by 7 bases and J by 6 bases, with 9 bases left in between. The CDR3 covers 11 residues. CDR3 in amino acids: CASKGEDGYTF. CDR3 nucleotides: TGTGCCAGCAAGGGTGAGGATGGCTACACCTTC.

This clonotype occurred once. DNA for the CDR3: TGCAGCGTTGAAGACCCCTCGAGGGATTCGGAGACCCAGTACTTC. Encoded protein: CSVEDPSRDSETQYF. The chain employs TRBV29-1 and TRBJ2-5; weak D call: TRBD2 (5 bases). The CDR3 runs to 15 residues. CDR1 SQVTM and CDR2 ANQGSEA come from the germline V gene. The V gene lost 0 bases and the J gene lost 5 bases, with 16 bases spanning the gap.

This clonotype was counted once. This clone may be a read error of a much larger clone one base away. This chain connects TRBV10-3 to TRBJ2-5; the D is unclear. CDR1 ENHRY and CDR2 SYGVKD come from the germline V gene. This CDR3 has 13 amino acids. CDR3 amino acids: CAVSEDFQETQYF. CDR3 in DNA: TGTGCCGTCAGTGAAGACTTCCAAGAGACCCAGTACTTC.

This clonotype has just a few counts. The chain carries TRBV6-5 and TRBJ1-1, with a weak D call TRBD1 (6 bases). CDR1 and CDR2 (germline): MNHEY, SVGAGI. The CDR3 is made up of 13 amino acids. The V end lost 10 bases, the J end lost 4 bases, and 16 bases lay between the germline ends. This CDR3 reads CATRGDGPTEAFF. The CDR3 region has the DNA TGTGCCACCAGGGGAGACGGTCCCACTGAAGCTTTCTTT.

The chain carries TRBV20-1 and TRBJ2-5; 14 bases are a match to TRBD2. Germline CDR1 and CDR2: DFQATT and SNEGSKA (reference sequence). This CDR3 is 15 amino acids long. V gave up 5 bases and J gave up 5 bases; unmatched junction bases: 7. CDR3 DNA: TGCAGTGCTGGCTCGGGACTAGCGGGGGATGAGACCCAGTACTTC. This sequence encodes CSAGSGLAGDETQYF.